Below are 25 T cell receptor beta chains sequenced from a single sample in a study of metastatic and nonmetastatic thyroid tumors. Using MiXCR, TCRdb reanalyzed the PCR reads. Here the sample spans 26,000 or so clones, 16% being singletons. Every patient underwent thyroid surgery untreated. The source material was blood. These receptors all come from a male donor with papillary thyroid cancer or a benign thyroid nodule (not recorded which). Some clones in this sample may be carry-over from other donors' samples.

CDR3 DNA: TGTGCCAGCACCCCGGTCCCTCTGGGCAATGAGCAGTTCTTC. Its translation is CASTPVPLGNEQFF. J is TRBJ2-1 and V is TRBV6-1, with D hard to call. The germline V gene has CDR1 MNHNS and CDR2 SASEGT. The CDR3 runs to 14 residues. Trimming left V 7 bases short and J 6 bases short, with 16 bases between.

Ten or more counts support this clone. The genes are TRBV14 and TRBJ2-3, with unresolved D. The V and J ends lost 0 bases and 0 bases respectively, with 7 bases between them. The CDR3 spans 15 residues. In germline, CDR1 is SGHDN, CDR2 FVKESK. The CDR3 region has the DNA TGTGCCAGCAGCCAAGACGTGACTAGCACAGATACGCAGTATTTT. Protein: CASSQDVTSTDTQYF.

This clone was counted ten times or more. The V and J genes are TRBV5-1 and TRBJ2-3; D is undetermined. Between the trimmed V and J ends, which lost 6 bases and 5 bases, there was a span of 16 bases. Looked up from germline, CDR1 is SGHRS and CDR2 is YFSETQ. There are 14 residues in the CDR3. CDR3: CASTVGLALDTQYF. The CDR3 DNA is TGCGCCAGCACTGTGGGTCTCGCCTTAGATACGCAGTATTTT.

This clone has more than one count but fewer than ten. The chain combines TRBV6-5 with TRBJ2-1; tentatively, D is TRBD2 (6 bases). The CDR3 spans 16 residues. Trimming removed 0 bases from V and 6 bases from J, with 15 bases in between. CDR1 is MNHEY and CDR2 is SVGAGI in the germline V gene. The CDR3 loop reads CASSYSSSAGFNEQFF. The CDR3 DNA sequence: TGTGCCAGCAGTTACTCGTCTAGCGCCGGCTTCAATGAGCAGTTCTTC.

This clone was seen ten or more times. As DNA, the CDR3 is TGCAGTGCCGACTTGGGGGACAGTCTAGCCTATGGCTACACCTTC. Protein: CSADLGDSLAYGYTF. This chain links TRBV20-1 with TRBJ1-2, with 7 bases identical to TRBD1. CDR1 is DFQATT and CDR2 is SNEGSKA in the germline V gene (reference sequence). There are 15 residues in the CDR3. V dropped 6 bases and J dropped 4; count of bases not matched to a gene: 14.

This clone was detected ten times or more. This same CDR3 is encoded by further DNA sequences in the sample. V and J are TRBV4-1 and TRBJ1-2, with D possibly TRBD1 on 6 matching bases. The CDR3 runs 16 residues. Germline-derived CDR1 and CDR2 are MGHRA and YSYEKL. With 0 bases removed from V and 8 bases from J, the gap between germline ends came to 19 bases. The CDR3 loop reads CASSQEGGLGGAGYTF. The CDR3 nucleotides are TGCGCCAGCAGCCAAGAAGGTGGGTTGGGGGGCGCCGGCTACACCTTC.

This clone was recorded many times. This chain uses TRBV4-1 with TRBJ2-7; weak D call: TRBD1 (9 bases). The germline gives CDR1 MGHRA, CDR2 YSYEKL. The length of the CDR3 is 16 residues. V dropped 6 bases and J dropped 3 bases, with 21 bases sitting between them. The CDR3 nucleotides read TGCGCCAGCAGTCTGGCGGGGGGACAGGGTATCTACGAGCAGTACTTC. It yields the protein CASSLAGGQGIYEQYF.

This clone was detected only once. CDR3 nucleotides: TGTGCCAGCTCACCAACTAGCGGGACAGATACGCAGTATTTT. Translating gives CASSPTSGTDTQYF. The chain carries TRBV18 and TRBJ2-3; 9 bases align to TRBD2. The CDR3 is 14 residues long. Germline values: CDR1 KGHSH, CDR2 LQKENI. V trimming: 2 bases; J trimming: 3 bases; junction bases outside the gene matches: 0.

This clone was detected many times. The chain joins TRBV9 to TRBJ1-5; maybe TRBD1 (5 bases). Trimming pared 3 bases from V and 0 bases from J, leaving 13 bases between. CDR1 SGDLS and CDR2 YYNGEE come from the germline V gene. The CDR3 contains 16 residues. The CDR3 here is CASSAGTEYSNQPQHF. The CDR3 coding sequence is TGTGCCAGCAGCGCCGGGACGGAATATAGCAATCAGCCCCAGCATTTT. Full variable domain (remainder filled in from reference TRBV9 and TRBJ1-5): DSGVTQTPKHLITATGQRVTLRCSPRSGDLSVYWYQQSLDQGLQFLIQYYNGEERAKGNILERFSAQQFPDLHSELNLSSLELGDSALYFCASSAGTEYSNQPQHFGDGTRLSIL.

This clone came up many times. This sequence joins TRBV6-1 and TRBJ2-3; D remains unclear. Germline CDR1 MNHNS, CDR2 SASEGT. Trimming took 5 bases from V and 0 from J, leaving 12 bases between them. The CDR3 spans 15 residues. CDR3 sequence (DNA): TGTGCCAGCAGTAACCTCCAGGTTAGCACAGATACGCAGTATTTT. Its translation is CASSNLQVSTDTQYF.

This clone has a handful of counts. Its ends do not fully match the called genes, so a read error is possible. V usage is TRBV19 and J usage is TRBJ2-7; 8 bases are a match to TRBD1. Germline values: CDR1 LNHDA, CDR2 SQIVND (reference sequence). The CDR3 has 17 amino acids. CDR3 in amino acids: CASSIVWRTGTDYDQYF. Written as DNA, the CDR3 is TGTGCCAGTAGTATAGTTTGGCGGACAGGGACTGACTACGATCAGTACTTC.

Remarks on this clone: The junction differs from germline at one of its ends, possibly a read error. The chain has TRBV6-2 or TRBV6-3 and TRBJ2-1, with 8 nucleotides matching TRBD2. The CDR3 loop spans 15 amino acids. The germline gives CDR1 MNHEY, CDR2 SVGEGT. The CDR3 DNA reads TGTGCAAGCAGTCTACTAGCGGTCTCCTACAATGAGCAGTTCTTC. This translates into CASSLLAVSYNEQFF.

This clone was counted ten times or more. V gene TRBV6-1 combines with J gene TRBJ1-2; D call uncertain. The germline CDR1 and CDR2 sequences are MNHNS and SASEGT. Trimming removed 5 bases at V and 2 bases at J, with 12 bases between. The CDR3 has 14 amino acids. CDR3 amino acids: CASSSTHDNYGYTF. The CDR3 region has the DNA TGTGCCAGCAGTTCGACACACGACAACTATGGCTACACCTTC.

At least ten counts were recorded for this clone. The J gene is TRBJ1-1, the V gene TRBV27; D is unclear. The ends were cut back, 5 bases at V and 6 bases at J, with 19 bases in the middle. The CDR3 is made up of 15 amino acids. Germline-derived CDR1 and CDR2 are MNHEY and SMNVEV (reference sequence). In nucleotides, the CDR3 is TGTGCCAGCAGTCTAGCCCCCGGCACCCCCGCTGAAGCTTTCTTT. It specifies CASSLAPGTPAEAFF.

The chain is built from TRBV15 and TRBJ2-3; D unresolved. The CDR3 has 17 amino acids. V was trimmed by 0 bases and J by 3 bases, leaving 16 bases between them. Germline loops: CDR1 LNHNV, CDR2 YYDKDF (reference sequence). The CDR3 nucleotides read TGTGCCACCAGCAGAGATTTTCACCCCATATATACAGATACGCAGTATTTT. Amino acid sequence: CATSRDFHPIYTDTQYF.

This clone appeared a few times. The chain has TRBV11-2 and TRBJ1-6; D is unclear. Germline CDR1 and CDR2: SGHAT and FQNNGV. CDR3 size: 13 residues. V lost 6 bases to trimming and J lost 9 bases, with 12 bases between them. The CDR3 region is CASSYLGGSPLHF. Here the CDR3 DNA reads TGTGCCAGCAGTTACCTGGGAGGTTCACCCCTCCACTTT.

This clone occurred a few times. DNA of the CDR3: TGTGCCAGCAGTTACTCCACAGGGGGTGAAGCTTTCTTT. The encoded protein is CASSYSTGGEAFF. The genes are TRBV6-5 and TRBJ1-1; 8 bases line up with TRBD1. Trimming at V came to 0 bases and at J to 7 bases, leaving 1 base not matched to a gene. Germline values: CDR1 MNHEY, CDR2 SVGAGI. CDR3 size: 13 residues.

The chain is built from TRBV11-2 and TRBJ2-7; 11 bases agree with TRBD2. There are 17 residues in the CDR3. The germline CDR1 and CDR2 sequences are SGHAT and FQNNGV. V shed 3 bases and J 3 bases; nucleotides not matched to a gene: 10. The CDR3 bases are TGTGCCAGCAGCTTGGGCCCCATAGCGGGAGGGTACTACGAGCAGTACTTC. Protein product: CASSLGPIAGGYYEQYF.

This clone was detected many times. The chain couples TRBV2 to TRBJ2-6; D gene unclear. This CDR3 is built from 16 residues. V was clipped by 3 bases and J by 2 bases, with 11 bases between them. Germline V CDR1 and CDR2: SNHLY, FYNNEI. CDR3 coding DNA: TGTGCCAGCAGTGACGGGTCTGTGGCTGGGGCCAACGTCCTGACTTTC. The encoded protein is CASSDGSVAGANVLTF.

The chain combines TRBV6-1 with TRBJ2-6; perhaps TRBD1 as D (6 bases). This CDR3 contains 16 residues. Trimming shortened V by 10 bases and J by 3 bases, and 19 bases separated the two germline ends. Germline values: CDR1 MNHNS, CDR2 SASEGT. CDR3 coding DNA: TGTGCCACCGAGCTCCAGGGGCCCTTTGGGGCCAACGTCCTGACTTTC. It encodes CATELQGPFGANVLTF.

The sample holds many counts of this clone. This is likely a read error, given that the CDR3 carries no conserved phenylalanine or tryptophan at its end. The DNA for the CDR3 is TGTGCCAGCTCACCGGGGAATCAGCCCCAGCATTCT. Its protein is CASSPGNQPQHS. The chain employs TRBV18 and TRBJ1-5; D gene uncertain. Germline V gene lookup returns CDR1 KGHSH and CDR2 LQKENI. The V and J ends lost 3 bases and 4 bases respectively, with 4 bases between them. This CDR3 is 12 amino acids long.

The V and J genes are TRBV3-1 and TRBJ2-7; TRBD2 matches 8 bases. The CDR3 covers 14 residues. Germline loops: CDR1 LGHDT, CDR2 YNNKEL (reference sequence). The ends lost 3 bases at V and 4 bases at J; junction bases unmatched: 5. The CDR3 loop is CASSHRSGGYEQYF. CDR3 bases: TGTGCCAGCAGCCATCGAAGCGGGGGTTACGAGCAGTACTTC.

There are many counts of this clone. This rearrangement joins TRBV29-1 to TRBJ1-1; maybe TRBD1 (5 bases). Germline values: CDR1 SQVTM, CDR2 ANQGSEA. This CDR3 is 11 amino acids long. The ends were cut back, 5 bases at V and 3 bases at J, with 7 bases in the middle. Here the CDR3 reads CSVLRDTEAFF. CDR3 DNA sequence: TGCAGCGTTCTCAGGGACACTGAAGCTTTCTTT. Based on the CDR3 plus reference TRBV29-1 and TRBJ1-1, the full variable domain is SAVISQKPSRDICQRGTSLTIQCQVDSQVTMMFWYRQQPGQSLTLIATANQGSEATYESGFVIDKFPISRPNLTFSTLTVSNMSPEDSSIYLCSVLRDTEAFFGQGTRLTVV.

This clone was seen ten or more times. V and J are TRBV7-8 and TRBJ1-2; tentatively, D is TRBD1 (6 bases). The CDR3 length is 16 residues. V lost 3 bases and J 4 bases, leaving 18 bases between the germline ends. Germline CDR1 reads SGHVS; CDR2 reads FQNEAQ. The CDR3 sequence is CASSLGPGHTSYGYTF. CDR3 coding DNA: TGTGCCAGCAGCTTGGGGCCGGGACATACTTCCTATGGCTACACCTTC.

This chain uses TRBV4-2 with TRBJ2-1; 11 nucleotides match TRBD1. J lost 7 bases, V lost 3 bases, and 8 bases had no gene match. The CDR3 sequence is 16 residues long. Per germline, CDR1 LGHNA and CDR2 YNFKEQ. The CDR3 region has the DNA TGTGCCAGCAGCCAGCCGGACAGGGGGCCAACGAATGAGCAGTTCTTC. Translated, it gives CASSQPDRGPTNEQFF.